Sequencing of this T cell receptor beta chain was carried out in a study of T cell changes during pregnancy in multiple sclerosis. Germline V CDR1 and CDR2: SGHVS, FNYEAQ. Trimming at V came to 4 bases and at J to 0 bases, leaving 7 bases not matched to a gene. The length of the CDR3 is 16 residues. Clones were sequenced by immunoSEQ multiplex PCR, and TCRdb holds only the in-frame ones, with some missing. The top ten clones hold approximately 0.47% of a sample with about 79,000 clones, about nine tenths of them seen once. The sequenced sample was CD4+ T cells from peripheral blood mononuclear cells, obtained in the second trimester of pregnancy. The receptor was isolated from a female donor with multiple sclerosis, enrolled in a pregnancy study. This chain connects TRBV7-6 to TRBJ2-3; 7 bases agree with TRBD2. CDR3 loop: CASSSPERDSTDTQYF. CDR3 coding DNA: TGTGCCAGCAGCTCCCCTGAGCGGGACAGCACAGATACGCAGTATTTT.